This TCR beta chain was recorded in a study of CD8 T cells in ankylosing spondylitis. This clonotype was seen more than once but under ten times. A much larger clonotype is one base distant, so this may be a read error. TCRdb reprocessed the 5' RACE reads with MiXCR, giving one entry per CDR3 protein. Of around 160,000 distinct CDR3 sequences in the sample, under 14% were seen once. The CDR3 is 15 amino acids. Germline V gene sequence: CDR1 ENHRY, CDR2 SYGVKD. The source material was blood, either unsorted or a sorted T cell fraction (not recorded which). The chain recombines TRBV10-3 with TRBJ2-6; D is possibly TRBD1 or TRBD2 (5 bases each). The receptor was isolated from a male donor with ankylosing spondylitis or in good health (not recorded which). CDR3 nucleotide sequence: TGTGCCACCAGTACAGGTCCGGGGGGGGCCAACGTCCTGACTTTC. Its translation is CATSTGPGGANVLTF.